This T cell receptor beta chain is from a study of Ad26.COV2.S vaccination and SARS-CoV-2 variants. The J segment lost 0 bases and the V segment lost 4 bases, leaving 10 bases of the junction unmatched. The CDR3 extends over 17 amino acids. Germline assignment: CDR1 SGHNT and CDR2 YYREEE (reference sequence). TCRdb's table, derived via immunoSEQ multiplex PCR, lists solely in-frame clones and lacks some. This table has around 350,000 clones, 70% to 90% appearing once. Treatment in this sample: roughly 19 received Ad26.COV2.S at low or high dose, single or two shots; about 5 received placebo; per-sample allocation not given. Each sample was drawn 63 days after the first injection (of vaccine or placebo).

The source is a person between 18 and 60 years old who received the Ad26.COV2.S COVID-19 vaccine or a placebo. The chain recombines TRBV5-4 with TRBJ1-2, with 9 nucleotides matching TRBD1. Sequenced here: peripheral blood, sampled in a trial of Ad26.COV2.S vaccine versus placebo. The CDR3 region is CASSPLGQGSPNYGYTF. Here the CDR3 DNA reads TGTGCCAGCAGCCCCCTTGGACAGGGGTCCCCTAACTATGGCTACACCTTC.